This T cell receptor beta chain came from a study of blood T cell repertoires in COVID-19. Original data processing: Estimates of nucleated cell counts were drawn from the amplification of reference gene primers. Assay used: immunoSEQ multiplex PCR; TCRdb lists only in-frame clones, some missing. D and trimming were read from the DNA, whereas the V and J calls and clone size are those reported in that table. The top ten hold 2% to 2.5% of the sample, which has tens of thousands of clones, more than 70% seen once. The CDR3 loop spans 14 amino acids. The germline CDR1 and CDR2 sequences are LNHDA and SQIVND (reference sequence). With 9 bases clipped from V and 4 bases from J, the junction kept 12 bases outside the gene matches. Seattle researchers signed up patients amid active infection and tracked them longitudinally.

The TCR was taken from a man in his 70s with COVID-19, enrolled during active disease. The chain employs TRBV19 and TRBJ2-7, with 7 positions matching TRBD2. Sequencing was performed on peripheral blood. The DNA of the CDR3 is TGTGCCAGCCGAGGATCGGGAGGTGTTTACGAGCAGTACTTC. Amino acid sequence: CASRGSGGVYEQYF.